One sample yielded the 22 T cell receptor beta chains listed below, sequenced in a study of OX40 agonist ivuxolimab in advanced cancers. The table came from immunoSEQ multiplex PCR; TCRdb's copy has only in-frame clones and leaves some out. The sample has some 58,000 clones; roughly nine tenths are singletons. This specimen consisted of CD4+ or CD8+ T cells sorted from blood, obtained in a trial of the OX40 agonist ivuxolimab. The receptors were sampled from an adult with an advanced solid tumor such as melanoma, head and neck, liver or kidney cancer.

The CDR3 reads CASSLAGGEAFF. CDR3 nucleotide sequence: TGTGCCAGCAGCTTAGCGGGGGGTGAAGCTTTCTTT. The rearrangement links TRBV11-2 to TRBJ1-1; D might be TRBD1 (5 bases). The CDR3 has 12 residues. CDR1 and CDR2 from the germline V gene are SGHAT and FQNNGV. V shed 1 base and J shed 7 bases, with 7 bases lying between them.

The chain joins TRBV6-5 to TRBJ1-2; TRBD1 matches 8 bases. With 6 bases clipped from V and 6 bases from J, the junction kept 3 bases outside the gene matches. CDR1 and CDR2 from the germline V gene are MNHEY and SVGAGI. There are 12 residues in the CDR3. CDR3 protein: CASRRTGNGYTF. DNA of the CDR3: TGTGCCAGCAGGAGGACAGGGAATGGCTACACCTTC.

The rearrangement joins TRBV18 to TRBJ1-1; the D is unclear. Trimming stripped 2 bases from V and 0 bases from J, with 13 bases between. The CDR3 length is 16 residues. CDR1 and CDR2 (germline): KGHSH, LQKENI. The DNA of the CDR3 is TGTGCCAGCTCACCAAGACCCTCTGGAATGAACACTGAAGCTTTCTTT. Its protein is CASSPRPSGMNTEAFF.

V and J are TRBV2 and TRBJ1-1; D not certain. V shed 4 bases and J shed 4 bases, with 10 bases lying between them. Germline-derived CDR1 and CDR2 are SNHLY and FYNNEI. The CDR3 is 13 residues long. CDR3 sequence reads: CASSGPSGTEAFF. As DNA, the CDR3 is TGTGCCAGCAGTGGGCCGAGTGGCACTGAAGCTTTCTTT. Looking up the rest from reference TRBV2 and TRBJ1-1 gives the full variable domain: EPEVTQTPSHQVTQMGQEVILRCVPISNHLYFYWYRQILGQKVEFLVSFYNNEISEKSEIFDDQFSVERPDGSNFTLKIRSTKLEDSAMYFCASSGPSGTEAFFGQGTRLTVV.

The V and J genes are TRBV19 and TRBJ1-5; weak D call: TRBD1 (6 bases). Germline loops: CDR1 LNHDA, CDR2 SQIVND (reference sequence). The CDR3 sequence is 16 residues long. Trimming left V 6 bases short and J 4 bases short, with 19 bases between. The DNA of the CDR3 is TGTGCCAGTAGGCTGACAGGCGCGTCGGGGAATCAGCCCCAGCATTTT. Amino acid sequence: CASRLTGASGNQPQHF. Supplemented by reference TRBV19 and TRBJ1-5, the full variable domain reads DGGITQSPKYLFRKEGQNVTLSCEQNLNHDAMYWYRQDPGQGLRLIYYSQIVNDFQKGDIAEGYSVSREKKESFPLTVTSAQKNPTAFYLCASRLTGASGNQPQHFGDGTRLSIL.

The chain's CDR3 is CASSELKGIGDGYTF. The CDR3 DNA is TGTGCCAGCAGTGAATTAAAAGGGATTGGGGATGGCTACACCTTC. The chain uses TRBV6-1 and TRBJ1-2; D is unresolved. Between the trimmed V and J ends, which lost 2 bases and 6 bases, there was a span of 16 bases. Germline CDR1 and CDR2: MNHNS and SASEGT. CDR3 length: 15 residues.

This clone was recorded once. The chain joins TRBV30 to TRBJ1-2, with 11 positions matching TRBD1. Germline loops: CDR1 GTSNPN, CDR2 SVGIG (reference sequence). J lost 7 bases, V lost 2 bases, and 6 bases had no gene match. The CDR3 sequence is 14 residues long. As DNA, the CDR3 is TGTGCCTGGAGTAGAAGGACAGGGGGCCTTGGCTACACCTTC. Translated, it gives CAWSRRTGGLGYTF.

V is TRBV7-2 and J is TRBJ2-5; TRBD2 aligns across 13 bases. With V trimmed by 1 base and J by 5 bases, 10 bases remained unmatched. Germline CDR1 reads SGHTA; CDR2 reads FQGNSA. This CDR3 has 18 amino acids. DNA for the CDR3: TGTGCCAGCAGCTTAGTGACTAGCGGGGGGCCCACCGGGGAGACCCAGTACTTC. It is translated as CASSLVTSGGPTGETQYF. The full variable domain, its missing parts supplied by reference TRBV7-2 and TRBJ2-5, is GAGVSQSPSNKVTEKGKDVELRCDPISGHTALYWYRQSLGQGLEFLIYFQGNSAPDKSGLPSDRFSAERTGGSVSTLTIQRTQQEDSAVYLCASSLVTSGGPTGETQYFGPGTRLLVL.

The gene calls are TRBV7-2 and TRBJ2-1; the D is unclear. Trimming stripped 5 bases from V and 0 bases from J, with 11 bases between. Germline CDR1 is SGHTA and CDR2 is FQGNSA. The CDR3 is made up of 15 amino acids. CDR3 sequence (DNA): TGTGCCAGCAGCGCAGGCCGTGACTCCTACAATGAGCAGTTCTTC. Its translation is CASSAGRDSYNEQFF.

This clone was seen once. This CDR3 is also generated by other DNA sequences in the sample. V is TRBV5-1 and J is TRBJ2-1; D possibly corresponds to TRBD1 (6 bases). The CDR3 has 13 residues. Germline values: CDR1 SGHRS, CDR2 YFSETQ. V was clipped by 4 bases and J by 6 bases, with 11 bases between them. In DNA form, the CDR3 reads TGCGCCAGCAGCCTACAGGGCGGCAATGAGCAGTTCTTC. It is translated as CASSLQGGNEQFF.

This clone has more than one count but fewer than ten. The rearrangement links TRBV7-2 to TRBJ1-6; D is uncertain. V was trimmed by 0 bases and J by 4 bases, leaving 1 base between them. CDR1 is SGHTA, CDR2 FQGNSA, per germline. This CDR3 comprises 13 residues. This CDR3 reads CASSLAYNSPLHF. CDR3 DNA sequence: TGTGCCAGCAGCTTAGCGTATAATTCACCCCTCCACTTT.

This clone occurred a few times. The chain has TRBV6-1 and TRBJ1-2; 10 bases are a match to TRBD1. Per germline, CDR1 MNHNS and CDR2 SASEGT. This CDR3 is 15 amino acids long. Trimming at V came to 7 bases and at J to 3 bases, leaving 8 bases not matched to a gene. The CDR3 here is CASTVGTGAYYGYTF. The CDR3 region has the DNA TGTGCCAGCACTGTAGGGACAGGGGCTTACTATGGCTACACCTTC.

The chain combines TRBV10-3 with TRBJ2-2; D is ambiguous. The CDR3 is 11 amino acids. Germline CDR1 reads ENHRY; CDR2 reads SYGVKD. Deletions cut 4 bases from V and 6 bases from J, with 3 bases between. CDR3: CAISAPGELFF. In nucleotides, the CDR3 is TGTGCCATCAGTGCACCCGGGGAGCTGTTTTTT.

This clone has only a few counts. The V gene is TRBV5-6, the J gene TRBJ1-3; TRBD1 agrees at 7 bases. Germline CDR1 reads SGHDT; CDR2 reads YYEEEE. V shed 4 bases, J shed 0 bases, and the junction held 13 bases outside the gene matches. The CDR3 has 18 residues. This CDR3 is CASSIISGTVISGNTIYF. In nucleotides, the CDR3 is TGTGCCAGCAGCATAATTTCCGGGACAGTCATCTCTGGAAACACCATATATTTT.

V usage is TRBV10-2 and J usage is TRBJ1-2; 9 nucleotides agree with TRBD1. V gave up 2 bases and J gave up 5 bases; unmatched junction bases: 0. From germline, CDR1 is WSHSY and CDR2 SAAADI. The CDR3 loop spans 13 amino acids. CDR3 sequence (DNA): TGCGCCAGCAGTGAGGGACAGGGGTATGGCTACACCTTC. It yields the protein CASSEGQGYGYTF.

This chain joins TRBV2 and TRBJ2-1, with 7 bases that match TRBD1. The CDR3 is 15 residues long. CDR1 is SNHLY, CDR2 FYNNEI, per germline. V shed 2 bases and J 4 bases; nucleotides not matched to a gene: 5. CDR3: CASSESGGVYNEQFF. CDR3 bases: TGTGCCAGCAGTGAATCAGGGGGAGTTTACAATGAGCAGTTCTTC.

The chain employs TRBV18 and TRBJ2-3, with D possibly matching TRBD1 (6 bases). The CDR3 has 20 amino acids. V dropped 2 bases and J dropped 0 bases, with 24 bases sitting between them. The V gene's germline CDR1 is KGHSH and CDR2 LQKENI. The CDR3 spells CASSPGSGVLFYPSTDTQYF. The CDR3 DNA follows: TGTGCCAGCTCACCAGGATCAGGGGTCCTCTTTTATCCTAGCACAGATACGCAGTATTTT.

Notes on this clone: A junction end diverges from the germline sequence, so it may reflect a read error. The V gene is TRBV2, the J gene TRBJ2-7; D ambiguous. The CDR3 is 12 amino acids. Germline values: CDR1 SNHLY, CDR2 FYNNEI. The CDR3 loop reads CASSETSHEQYF. The CDR3 DNA follows: TGTGCCAGCAGTGAAACCTCCCACGAGCAGTACTTC.

The V call is TRBV18, the J call TRBJ2-6; the D gene is possibly TRBD2 (7 bases). CDR3 size: 19 residues. The germline CDR1 and CDR2 sequences are KGHSH and LQKENI. Trimming shortened V by 2 bases and J by 4 bases, and 21 bases separated the two germline ends. CDR3 amino acids: CASSPSGGFGPTGANVLTF. The CDR3 bases are TGTGCCAGCTCACCATCGGGGGGCTTTGGTCCTACCGGGGCCAACGTCCTGACTTTC.

In this sample, this clone turned up once. This rearrangement joins TRBV11-2 to TRBJ2-5; D ambiguous. Trimming stripped 3 bases from V and 5 bases from J, with 13 bases between. The CDR3 is 14 residues long. The germline CDR1 and CDR2 sequences are SGHAT and FQNNGV. The CDR3 coding sequence is TGTGCCAGCAGCTTGATCGGCCAGCTGGAGACCCAGTACTTC. Protein sequence: CASSLIGQLETQYF.

The genes are TRBV21-1 and TRBJ1-1. TRBV21-1 is classified as a pseudogene. The CDR3 loop spans 17 amino acids. DNA of the CDR3: TGTGCCAGCAGCAACCCCGGACCCTGCGGGGGGAACACTGAAGCTTTCTTT. Encoded protein: CASSNPGPCGGNTEAFF.

This chain links TRBV6-5 with TRBJ2-3; 9 nucleotides line up with TRBD1. Germline CDR1 is MNHEY and CDR2 is SVGAGI. The ends lost 4 bases at V and 4 bases at J; junction bases unmatched: 6. The length of the CDR3 is 15 residues. In DNA, the CDR3 is TGTGCCAGCAGTTTTACGGGACAGGGCCCAGATACGCAGTATTTT. It translates to CASSFTGQGPDTQYF.